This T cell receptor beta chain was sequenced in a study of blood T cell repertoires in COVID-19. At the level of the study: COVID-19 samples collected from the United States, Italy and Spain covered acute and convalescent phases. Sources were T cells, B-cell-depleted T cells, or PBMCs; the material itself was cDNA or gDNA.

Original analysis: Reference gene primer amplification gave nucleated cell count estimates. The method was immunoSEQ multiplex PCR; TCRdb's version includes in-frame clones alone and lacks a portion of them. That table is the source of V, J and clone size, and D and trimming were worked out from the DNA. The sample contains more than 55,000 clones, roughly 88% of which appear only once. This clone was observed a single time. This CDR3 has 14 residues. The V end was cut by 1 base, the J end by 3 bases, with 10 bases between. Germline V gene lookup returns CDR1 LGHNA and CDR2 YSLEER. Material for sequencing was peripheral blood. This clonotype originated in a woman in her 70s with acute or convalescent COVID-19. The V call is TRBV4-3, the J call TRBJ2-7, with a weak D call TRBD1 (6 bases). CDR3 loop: CASSQGQQGYEQYF. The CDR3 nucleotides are TGCGCCAGCAGCCAAGGGCAACAGGGCTACGAGCAGTACTTC.